Listed here is a single T cell receptor (beta chain). Its antigen is as yet unknown. The sample holds other DNA sequences that translate to the same CDR3. The data originate from a study of cytomegalovirus exposure and HLA in healthy donors. The CDR3 is 14 amino acids. CDR1 is SGDLS, CDR2 YYNGEE, per germline. Trimming removed 0 bases at V and 2 bases at J, with 8 bases between. General study points: Reports described diagnosis of cytomegalovirus status by the classifier as highly specific and sensitive. TRBV6-2, TRBV6-3 and some other V segments were unresolvable in 87-base-pair reads.

PCR amplification relied on 60 Vbeta primers (plus 13 Jbeta primers). Under the authors' procedure: In a later analysis, the count reached about 80 million unique TCR beta chains, with 10 million to 11 million shared. Libraries were prepared by immunoSEQ multiplex PCR; TCRdb keeps only in-frame clonotypes and omits some of them. V and J calls and clone size come straight from that table; D and trimming were deduced from the DNA. The sample includes about 170,000 clones, 85% seen only once; the top ten take 1%. Healthy donors of bone marrow made up the group. The specimen was PBMCs. The clonotype originates from a boy aged 2 to 10 in good health and CMV-seronegative. The chain links TRBV9 to TRBJ2-5; weak D call: TRBD2 (5 bases). CDR3 amino acids: CASSVGAGQETQYF. The CDR3 nucleotides are TGTGCCAGCAGCGTAGGTGCGGGTCAAGAGACCCAGTACTTC.